These 14 T cell receptor beta chains were all obtained from the same sample, sequenced in a study of T cell changes during pregnancy in multiple sclerosis. The data were produced by immunoSEQ multiplex PCR, yet TCRdb's version contains in-frame clones alone and is incomplete. The table lists roughly 48,000 clones, roughly 88% of them singletons. Sequenced here: CD4+ T cells from peripheral blood mononuclear cells, sampled in the second trimester of pregnancy. The receptors originated from a female donor with multiple sclerosis, enrolled in a pregnancy study.

The chain joins TRBV5-1 to TRBJ2-3; weak D call: TRBD2 (5 bases). The V and J ends lost 0 bases and 2 bases respectively, with 7 bases between them. The length of the CDR3 is 14 residues. Germline V gives CDR1 SGHRS, CDR2 YFSETQ. The CDR3: CASSLAGITDTQYF. In DNA form, the CDR3 reads TGCGCCAGCAGCTTGGCGGGGATCACAGATACGCAGTATTTT. Together with reference TRBV5-1 and TRBJ2-3, the CDR3 gives the full variable domain: KAGVTQTPRYLIKTRGQQVTLSCSPISGHRSVSWYQQTPGQGLQFLFEYFSETQRNKGNFPGRFSGRQFSNSRSEMNVSTLELGDSALYLCASSLAGITDTQYFGPGTRLTVL.

This chain joins TRBV19 and TRBJ1-1; D might be TRBD1 (6 bases). The germline V and J ends were trimmed by 5 bases and 5 bases, with 15 bases remaining between them. Germline-derived CDR1 and CDR2 are LNHDA and SQIVND (reference sequence). The CDR3 consists of 14 residues. The CDR3 region is CASSREGVGTEAFF. CDR3 sequence (DNA): TGTGCCAGTAGTCGTGAGGGGGTAGGGACTGAAGCTTTCTTT.

This rearrangement joins TRBV10-3 to TRBJ1-1, with TRBD1 matching over 7 bases. Germline V gives CDR1 ENHRY, CDR2 SYGVKD. CDR3 size: 13 residues. J gave up 6 bases and V 10 bases, and 11 bases lay outside the gene matches. CDR3: CATDRDRGAEAFF. CDR3 nucleotides: TGTGCCACCGACAGGGATCGAGGGGCTGAAGCTTTCTTT.

The gene calls are TRBV30 and TRBJ1-5, with D possibly matching TRBD1 (5 bases). Germline values: CDR1 GTSNPN, CDR2 SVGIG (reference sequence). V shed 1 base and J shed 7 bases, with 14 bases lying between them. CDR3 length: 14 residues. The CDR3 region has the DNA TGTGCCTGGAGTGAGAGGTGGGGGGGGCAGCCCCAGCATTTT. This translates into CAWSERWGGQPQHF. The whole variable domain, filled in from reference TRBV30 and TRBJ1-5, reads SQTIHQWPATLVQPVGSPLSLECTVEGTSNPNLYWYRQAAGRGLQLLFYSVGIGQISSEVPQNLSASRPQDRQFILSSKKLLLSDSGFYLCAWSERWGGQPQHFGDGTRLSIL.

This chain connects TRBV29-1 to TRBJ1-4; 7 bases line up with TRBD1. The CDR3 extends over 12 amino acids. The V segment lost 5 bases and the J segment 8 bases; nucleotides outside the gene matches: 5. Looked up from germline, CDR1 is SQVTM and CDR2 is ANQGSEA. As DNA, the CDR3 is TGCAGCGTTACAGGGGTAGGAGAAAAACTGTTTTTT. It specifies CSVTGVGEKLFF.

The chain links TRBV5-1 to TRBJ2-3; TRBD2 matches at 10 bases. The CDR3 runs to 18 residues. V gave up 4 bases and J gave up 0 bases; unmatched junction bases: 11. Germline CDR1 SGHRS, CDR2 YFSETQ. The CDR3 region is CASSPASGSSPSTDTQYF. The DNA for the CDR3 is TGCGCCAGCAGCCCCGCTAGCGGGAGCTCCCCTAGCACAGATACGCAGTATTTT.

The J gene is TRBJ2-2, the V gene TRBV7-8; possibly TRBD2 for D (5 bases). The ends were cut back, 5 bases at V and 1 base at J, with 8 bases in the middle. This CDR3 region has 14 residues. Looked up from germline, CDR1 is SGHVS and CDR2 is FQNEAQ. The CDR3 DNA follows: TGTGCCAGCAGCCTAAGCGGGAACACCGGGGAGCTGTTTTTT. Encoded protein: CASSLSGNTGELFF.

The chain employs TRBV6-1 and TRBJ2-3; tentatively, D is TRBD2 (6 bases). The V end was cut by 6 bases, the J end by 1 base, with 11 bases between. CDR3 length: 14 residues. The germline V gene has CDR1 MNHNS and CDR2 SASEGT. Here the CDR3 reads CASRFGGGTDTQYF. In DNA form, the CDR3 reads TGTGCCAGCAGATTCGGAGGGGGCACAGATACGCAGTATTTT.

The V gene is TRBV29-1, the J gene TRBJ2-7; a weak D match, TRBD2 (5 bases). This CDR3 spans 11 amino acids. With 4 bases removed from V and 6 bases from J, the gap between germline ends came to 10 bases. Germline lookup yields CDR1 SQVTM and CDR2 ANQGSEA. The CDR3 region has the DNA TGCAGCGTTGTTGCTAGCACCGAGCAGTACTTC. Translation: CSVVASTEQYF.

The chain is built from TRBV10-1 and TRBJ2-4; D may be TRBD1 (5 bases). From germline, CDR1 is WNHNN and CDR2 SYGVQD (reference sequence). The V gene lost 0 bases and the J gene lost 7 bases, with 10 bases spanning the gap. The CDR3 contains 14 residues. The CDR3 spells CASSESAGRNIQYF. CDR3 sequence (DNA): TGCGCCAGCAGTGAGTCGGCAGGGCGGAACATTCAGTACTTC.

This chain uses TRBV2 with TRBJ2-5, with 7 bases matching TRBD1. Looked up from germline, CDR1 is SNHLY and CDR2 is FYNNEI. This CDR3 region has 13 residues. Germline trimming cut 6 bases from V and 4 bases from J; bases unmatched to any gene: 5. The CDR3 spells CASSQTGTETQYF. The CDR3 DNA reads TGTGCCAGCAGCCAGACAGGGACAGAGACCCAGTACTTC.

The chain's CDR3 is CAWSVPPQRAGGNQPQHF. Written as DNA, the CDR3 is TGTGCCTGGAGTGTTCCCCCCCAAAGGGCGGGGGGCAATCAGCCCCAGCATTTT. The gene calls are TRBV30 and TRBJ1-5; weak D call: TRBD1 (5 bases). This CDR3 has 18 residues. Germline V lookup: CDR1 GTSNPN, CDR2 SVGIG (reference sequence). Deletions cut 0 bases from V and 2 bases from J, with 20 bases between.

The chain combines TRBV7-8 with TRBJ2-2; TRBD1 matches at 8 bases. V lost 6 bases, J lost 6 bases, and 15 bases stayed unmatched. The CDR3 has 17 residues. Germline V lookup: CDR1 SGHVS, CDR2 FQNEAQ. CDR3 sequence reads: CASRQLQGARMSGELFF. The CDR3 region has the DNA TGTGCCAGCAGACAGCTTCAGGGGGCGCGGATGTCCGGGGAGCTGTTTTTT.

This clone was seen a few times. V gene TRBV28 combines with J gene TRBJ1-5; TRBD1 matches 7 bases. Germline V gives CDR1 MDHEN, CDR2 SYDVKM. The CDR3 spans 17 residues. With 6 bases clipped from V and 1 base from J, the junction kept 12 bases outside the gene matches. In nucleotides, the CDR3 is TGTGCCAGCAGCCCGGGACAGTGGTTTGACAGCAATCAGCCCCAGCATTTT. Its translation: CASSPGQWFDSNQPQHF.